This T cell receptor (beta chain) was recovered during a study of cytomegalovirus exposure and HLA in healthy donors. V was pared by 7 bases and J by 3 bases, with 9 bases of the junction left unmatched. The CDR3 length is 14 residues. Germline values: CDR1 SEHNR, CDR2 FQNEAQ (reference sequence). In the PCR, 60 Vbeta and 13 Jbeta primers were used. The repertoire was sequenced with immunoSEQ multiplex PCR; TCRdb's copy has only in-frame clones and lacks some. The sample carries 150,000 to 180,000 clones, over 60% recorded once. General study points: The study reported that TCR beta sequences accurately predicted HLA-A and HLA-B alleles in most subjects.

This clone was seen a handful of times. Its antigen is not known. This chain links TRBV7-9 with TRBJ2-7; TRBD1 matches at 7 bases. The sample taken for sequencing was PBMCs. The clonotype originates from a middle-aged woman in good health and CMV-seronegative. Written as DNA, the CDR3 is TGTGCCAGCACCTCGACCGGGACAGACTACGAGCAGTACTTC. Amino acid sequence: CASTSTGTDYEQYF.